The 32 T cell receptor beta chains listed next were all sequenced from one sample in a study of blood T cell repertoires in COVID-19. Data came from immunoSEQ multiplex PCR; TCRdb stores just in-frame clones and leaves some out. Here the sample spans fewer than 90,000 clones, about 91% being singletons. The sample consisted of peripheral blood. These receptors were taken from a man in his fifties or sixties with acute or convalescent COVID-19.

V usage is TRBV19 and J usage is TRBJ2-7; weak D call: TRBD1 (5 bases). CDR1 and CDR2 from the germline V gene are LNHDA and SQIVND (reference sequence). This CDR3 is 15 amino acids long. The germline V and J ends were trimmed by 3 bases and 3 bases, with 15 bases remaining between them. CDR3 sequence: CASSIYDSSSYEQYF. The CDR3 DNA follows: TGTGCCAGTAGTATTTACGACAGCAGCAGCTACGAGCAGTACTTC.

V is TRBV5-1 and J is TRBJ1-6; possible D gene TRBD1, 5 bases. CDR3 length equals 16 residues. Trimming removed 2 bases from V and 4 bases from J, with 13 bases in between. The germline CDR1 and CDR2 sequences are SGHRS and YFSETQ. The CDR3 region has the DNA TGCGCCAGCAGCTTTACAGGTTCCTCATATAATTCACCCCTCCACTTT. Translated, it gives CASSFTGSSYNSPLHF.

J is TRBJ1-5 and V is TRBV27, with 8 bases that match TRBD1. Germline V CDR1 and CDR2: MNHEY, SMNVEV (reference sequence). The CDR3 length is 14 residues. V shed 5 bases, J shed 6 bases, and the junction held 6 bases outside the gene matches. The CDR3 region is CASSLGQGAQPQHF. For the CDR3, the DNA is TGTGCCAGCAGTCTAGGGCAGGGGGCTCAGCCCCAGCATTTT.

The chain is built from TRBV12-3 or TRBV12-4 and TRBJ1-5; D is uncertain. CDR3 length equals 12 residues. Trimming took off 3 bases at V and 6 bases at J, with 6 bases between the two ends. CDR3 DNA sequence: TGTGCCAGCAGTTTCCCCTCTCAGCCCCAGCATTTT. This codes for CASSFPSQPQHF.

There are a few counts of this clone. The CDR3 DNA follows: TGTGCCAGCAGCTTAAGGCAGGGAGGCGATGAGCAGTTCTTC. Translation: CASSLRQGGDEQFF. The gene calls are TRBV7-9 and TRBJ2-1; TRBD2 is a possible D gene (6 bases). This CDR3 comprises 14 residues. V gave up 2 bases and J gave up 8 bases, with 13 bases separating them. Germline CDR1 reads SEHNR; CDR2 reads FQNEAQ (reference sequence).

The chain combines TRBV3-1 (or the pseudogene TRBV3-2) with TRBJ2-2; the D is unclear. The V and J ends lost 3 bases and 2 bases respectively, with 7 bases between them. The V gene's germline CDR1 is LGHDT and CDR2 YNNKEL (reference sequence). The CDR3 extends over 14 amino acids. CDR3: CASSQGPNTGELFF. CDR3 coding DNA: TGTGCCAGCAGCCAGGGCCCTAACACCGGGGAGCTGTTTTTT.

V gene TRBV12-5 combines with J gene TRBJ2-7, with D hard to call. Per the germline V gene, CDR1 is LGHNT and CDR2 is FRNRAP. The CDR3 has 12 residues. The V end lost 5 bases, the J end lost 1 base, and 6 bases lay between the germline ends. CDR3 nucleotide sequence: TGTGCTAGTGGTCCTAGGTCCTACGAGCAGTACTTC. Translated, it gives CASGPRSYEQYF.

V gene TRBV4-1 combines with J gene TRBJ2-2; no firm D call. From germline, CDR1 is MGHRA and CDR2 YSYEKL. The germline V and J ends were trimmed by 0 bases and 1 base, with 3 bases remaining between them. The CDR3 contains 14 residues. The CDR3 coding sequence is TGCGCCAGCAGCCAAGACAGGAACACCGGGGAGCTGTTTTTT. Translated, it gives CASSQDRNTGELFF.

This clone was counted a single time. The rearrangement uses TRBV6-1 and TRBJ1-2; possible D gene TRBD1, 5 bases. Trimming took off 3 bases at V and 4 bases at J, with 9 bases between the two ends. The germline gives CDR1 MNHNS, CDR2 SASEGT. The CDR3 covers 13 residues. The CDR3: CASSDRGIYGYTF. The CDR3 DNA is TGTGCCAGCAGTGATCGGGGGATCTATGGCTACACCTTC.

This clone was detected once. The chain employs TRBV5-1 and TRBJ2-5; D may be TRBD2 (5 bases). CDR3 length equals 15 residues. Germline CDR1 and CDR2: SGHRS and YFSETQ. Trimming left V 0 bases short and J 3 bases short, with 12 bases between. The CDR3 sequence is CASSLVVSGEETQYF. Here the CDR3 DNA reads TGCGCCAGCAGCTTGGTCGTCAGCGGAGAAGAGACCCAGTACTTC. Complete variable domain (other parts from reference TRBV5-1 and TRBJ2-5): KAGVTQTPRYLIKTRGQQVTLSCSPISGHRSVSWYQQTPGQGLQFLFEYFSETQRNKGNFPGRFSGRQFSNSRSEMNVSTLELGDSALYLCASSLVVSGEETQYFGPGTRLLVL.

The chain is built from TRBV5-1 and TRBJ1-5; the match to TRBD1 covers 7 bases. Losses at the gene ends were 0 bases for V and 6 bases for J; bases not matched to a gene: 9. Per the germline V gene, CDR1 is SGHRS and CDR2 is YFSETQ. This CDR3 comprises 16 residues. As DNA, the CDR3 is TGCGCCAGCAGCTTGGAGCCAGGGGGAAGTGGTCAGCCCCAGCATTTT. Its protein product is CASSLEPGGSGQPQHF.

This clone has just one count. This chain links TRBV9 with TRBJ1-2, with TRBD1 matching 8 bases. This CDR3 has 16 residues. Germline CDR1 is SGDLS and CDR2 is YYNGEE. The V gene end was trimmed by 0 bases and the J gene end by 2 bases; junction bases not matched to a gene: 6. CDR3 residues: CASSVGLGQENYGYTF. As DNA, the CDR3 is TGTGCCAGCAGCGTAGGATTGGGACAGGAGAACTATGGCTACACCTTC.

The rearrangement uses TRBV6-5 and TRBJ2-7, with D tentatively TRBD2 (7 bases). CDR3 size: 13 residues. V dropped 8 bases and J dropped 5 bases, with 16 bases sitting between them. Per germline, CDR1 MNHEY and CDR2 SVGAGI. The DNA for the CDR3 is TGTGCCAGCTTAAGAAGGGGGGGGGACGAGCAGTACTTC. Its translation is CASLRRGGDEQYF.

Written as DNA, the CDR3 is TGTGCCAGCAGTACAGGGATAAACACCGGGGAGCTGTTTTTT. Translating it yields CASSTGINTGELFF. The V gene is TRBV7-3, the J gene TRBJ2-2, with D perhaps TRBD1 (6 bases). The CDR3 spans 14 residues. Germline V gene sequence: CDR1 SGHTA, CDR2 FQGTGA. The V gene lost 6 bases and the J gene lost 2 bases, with 10 bases spanning the gap.

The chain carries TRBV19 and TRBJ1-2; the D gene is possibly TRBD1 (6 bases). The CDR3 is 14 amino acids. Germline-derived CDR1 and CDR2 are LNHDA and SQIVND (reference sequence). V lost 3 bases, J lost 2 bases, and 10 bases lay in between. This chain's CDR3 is CASSIGQLNYGYTF. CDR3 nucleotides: TGTGCCAGTAGTATTGGACAGCTCAACTATGGCTACACCTTC.

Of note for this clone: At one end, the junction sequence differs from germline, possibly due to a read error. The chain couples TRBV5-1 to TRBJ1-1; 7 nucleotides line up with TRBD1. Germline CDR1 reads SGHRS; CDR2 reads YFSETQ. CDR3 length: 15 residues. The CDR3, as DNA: TGCGCCAGCAGCCCCAGGGGGGTTGAAAACAGTGAAGCTTTCTTT. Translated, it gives CASSPRGVENSEAFF.

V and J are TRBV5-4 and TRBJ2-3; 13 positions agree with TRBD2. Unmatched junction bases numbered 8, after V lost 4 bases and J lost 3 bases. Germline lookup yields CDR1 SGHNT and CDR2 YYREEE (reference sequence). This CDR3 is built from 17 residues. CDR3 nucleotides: TGTGCCAGCAGCGCAGGACTAGCGGGGGCCTCTACAGATACGCAGTATTTT. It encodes CASSAGLAGASTDTQYF.

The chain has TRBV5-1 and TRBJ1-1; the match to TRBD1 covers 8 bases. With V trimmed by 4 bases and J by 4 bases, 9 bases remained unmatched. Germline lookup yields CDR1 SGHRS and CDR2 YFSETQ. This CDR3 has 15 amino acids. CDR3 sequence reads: CASSAATGVLTEAFF. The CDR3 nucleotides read TGCGCCAGCAGCGCGGCGACAGGGGTGCTCACTGAAGCTTTCTTT. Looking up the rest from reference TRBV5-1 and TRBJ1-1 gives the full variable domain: KAGVTQTPRYLIKTRGQQVTLSCSPISGHRSVSWYQQTPGQGLQFLFEYFSETQRNKGNFPGRFSGRQFSNSRSEMNVSTLELGDSALYLCASSAATGVLTEAFFGQGTRLTVV.

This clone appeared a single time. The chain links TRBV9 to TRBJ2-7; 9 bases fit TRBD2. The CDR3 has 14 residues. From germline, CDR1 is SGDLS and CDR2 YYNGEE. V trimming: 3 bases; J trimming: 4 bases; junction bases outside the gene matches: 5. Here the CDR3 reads CASSAPGLAYEQYF. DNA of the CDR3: TGTGCCAGCAGCGCACCGGGACTAGCATACGAGCAGTACTTC.

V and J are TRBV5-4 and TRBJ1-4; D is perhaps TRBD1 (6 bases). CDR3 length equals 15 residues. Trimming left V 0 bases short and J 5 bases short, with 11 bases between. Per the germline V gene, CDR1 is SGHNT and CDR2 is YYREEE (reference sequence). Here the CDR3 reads CASSLVGQKNEKLFF. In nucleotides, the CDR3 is TGTGCCAGCAGCTTGGTTGGACAGAAGAATGAAAAACTGTTTTTT. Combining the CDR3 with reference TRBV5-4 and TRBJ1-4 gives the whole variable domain ETGVTQSPTHLIKTRGQQVTLRCSSQSGHNTVSWYQQALGQGPQFIFQYYREEENGRGNFPPRFSGLQFPNYSSELNVNALELDDSALYLCASSLVGQKNEKLFFGSGTQLSVL.

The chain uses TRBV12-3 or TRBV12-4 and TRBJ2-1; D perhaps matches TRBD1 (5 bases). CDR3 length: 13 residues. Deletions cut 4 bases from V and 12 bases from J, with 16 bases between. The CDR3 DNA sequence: TGTGCCAGCAGTTCACAACCAGGGATGGGGCAGTTCTTC. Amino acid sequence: CASSSQPGMGQFF.

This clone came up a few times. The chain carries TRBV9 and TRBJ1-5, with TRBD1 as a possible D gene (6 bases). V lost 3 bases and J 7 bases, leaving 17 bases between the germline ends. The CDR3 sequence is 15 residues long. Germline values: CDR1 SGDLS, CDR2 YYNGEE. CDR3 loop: CASSEQGLGGQPQHF. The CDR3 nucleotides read TGTGCCAGCAGCGAACAGGGTTTGGGCGGCCAGCCCCAGCATTTT.

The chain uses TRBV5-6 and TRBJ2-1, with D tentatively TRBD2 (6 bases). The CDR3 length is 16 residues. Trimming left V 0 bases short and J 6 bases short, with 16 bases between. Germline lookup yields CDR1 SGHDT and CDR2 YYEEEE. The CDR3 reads CASSLAVLAISNEQFF. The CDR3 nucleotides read TGTGCCAGCAGCTTGGCCGTACTAGCCATTAGCAATGAGCAGTTCTTC.

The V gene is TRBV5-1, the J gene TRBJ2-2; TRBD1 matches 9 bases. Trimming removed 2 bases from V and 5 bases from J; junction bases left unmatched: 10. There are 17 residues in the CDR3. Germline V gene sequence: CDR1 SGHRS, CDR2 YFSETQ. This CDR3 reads CASSFLTGTGRTGELFF. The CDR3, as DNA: TGCGCCAGCAGCTTCTTAACCGGGACAGGGCGGACCGGGGAGCTGTTTTTT.

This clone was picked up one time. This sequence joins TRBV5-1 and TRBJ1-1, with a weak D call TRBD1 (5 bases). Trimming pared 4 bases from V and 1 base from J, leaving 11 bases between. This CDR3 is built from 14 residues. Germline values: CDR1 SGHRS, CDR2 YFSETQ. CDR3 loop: CASSQTTANTEAFF. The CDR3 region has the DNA TGCGCCAGCAGCCAGACGACAGCGAACACTGAAGCTTTCTTT. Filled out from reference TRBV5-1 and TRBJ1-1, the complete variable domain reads KAGVTQTPRYLIKTRGQQVTLSCSPISGHRSVSWYQQTPGQGLQFLFEYFSETQRNKGNFPGRFSGRQFSNSRSEMNVSTLELGDSALYLCASSQTTANTEAFFGQGTRLTVV.

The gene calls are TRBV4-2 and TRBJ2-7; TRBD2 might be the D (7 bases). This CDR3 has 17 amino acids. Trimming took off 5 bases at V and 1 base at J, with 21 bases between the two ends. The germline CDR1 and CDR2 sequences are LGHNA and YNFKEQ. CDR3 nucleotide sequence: TGTGCCAGCAGCTATCTCTCCCCACAGGGAGGGTCCTACGAGCAGTACTTC. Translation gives CASSYLSPQGGSYEQYF.

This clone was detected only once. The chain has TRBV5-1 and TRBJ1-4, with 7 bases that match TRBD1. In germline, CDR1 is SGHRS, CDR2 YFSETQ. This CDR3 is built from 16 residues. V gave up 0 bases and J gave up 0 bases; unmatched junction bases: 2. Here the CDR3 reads CASSLGQGSTNEKLFF. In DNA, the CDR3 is TGCGCCAGCAGCTTGGGACAGGGATCAACTAATGAAAAACTGTTTTTT.

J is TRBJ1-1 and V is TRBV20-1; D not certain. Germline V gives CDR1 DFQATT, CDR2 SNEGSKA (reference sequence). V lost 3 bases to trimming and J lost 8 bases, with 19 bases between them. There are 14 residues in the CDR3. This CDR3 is CSASIMGATKEAFF. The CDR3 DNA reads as TGCAGTGCTAGTATAATGGGAGCGACAAAAGAAGCTTTCTTT.

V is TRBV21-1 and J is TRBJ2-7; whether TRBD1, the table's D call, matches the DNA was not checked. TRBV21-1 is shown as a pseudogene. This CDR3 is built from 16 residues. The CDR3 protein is CASSKIRRQGRYEQYF. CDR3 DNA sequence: TGTGCCAGCAGCAAAATTCGTCGACAGGGGAGGTACGAGCAGTACTTC.

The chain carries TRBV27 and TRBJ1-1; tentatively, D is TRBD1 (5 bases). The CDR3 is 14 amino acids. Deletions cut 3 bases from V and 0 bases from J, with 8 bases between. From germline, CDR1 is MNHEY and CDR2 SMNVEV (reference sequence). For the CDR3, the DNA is TGTGCCAGCAGTTTTGGGGCAGTGAACACTGAAGCTTTCTTT. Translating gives CASSFGAVNTEAFF.

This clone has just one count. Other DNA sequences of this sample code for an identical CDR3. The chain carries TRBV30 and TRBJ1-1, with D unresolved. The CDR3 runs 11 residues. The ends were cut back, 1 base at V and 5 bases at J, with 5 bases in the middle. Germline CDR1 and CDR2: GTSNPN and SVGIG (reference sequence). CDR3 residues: CAWSDSTEAFF. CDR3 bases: TGTGCCTGGAGTGATAGTACTGAAGCTTTCTTT.

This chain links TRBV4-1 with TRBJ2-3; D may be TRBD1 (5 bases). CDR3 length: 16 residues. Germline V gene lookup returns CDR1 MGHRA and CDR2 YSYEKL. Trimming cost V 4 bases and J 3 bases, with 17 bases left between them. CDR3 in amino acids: CASSPAGQGGTDTQYF. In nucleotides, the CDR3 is TGCGCCAGCAGCCCGGCTGGGCAGGGTGGGACAGATACGCAGTATTTT.